The 25 T cell receptor beta chains below were found in one sample sequenced in a study of T cell repertoires in cytomegalovirus infection. TCRdb analysed the reads with MiXCR anew, one entry per CDR3 protein. The table includes 160,000 or so distinct CDR3 sequences, roughly 15% detected once. Material: CD8+ T cells from PBMCs. The receptors derive from a human donor in good health (CMV status not recorded). Some clones in this sample may be carry-over from other donors' samples.

The V and J genes are TRBV12-3 or TRBV12-4 and TRBJ1-4; D gene unclear. The CDR3 is 12 residues long. V was clipped by 6 bases and J by 8 bases, with 10 bases between them. The CDR3 loop reads CASSLRIEKLFF. The CDR3, as DNA: TGTGCCAGCAGCCTAAGGATAGAAAAACTGTTTTTT.

The rearrangement uses TRBV6-5 and TRBJ2-1; 9 bases map to TRBD2. The CDR3 extends over 16 amino acids. Losses at the gene ends were 2 bases for V and 5 bases for J; bases not matched to a gene: 7. Germline lookup yields CDR1 MNHEY and CDR2 SVGAGI. The CDR3 loop reads CASSYGGLALHNEQFF. The CDR3 DNA is TGTGCCAGCAGTTACGGAGGACTAGCGCTTCACAATGAGCAGTTCTTC.

The chain combines TRBV20-1 with TRBJ1-6; 7 bases are a match to TRBD1. This CDR3 contains 14 residues. V lost 5 bases and J lost 7; bases outside the gene matches: 8. CDR1 and CDR2 (germline): DFQATT, SNEGSKA (reference sequence). CDR3 loop: CSASDGTDNSPLHF. The CDR3 nucleotides are TGCAGTGCTTCGGACGGGACAGACAATTCACCCCTCCACTTT.

V gene TRBV15 combines with J gene TRBJ2-1; TRBD2 matches at 8 bases. Germline V lookup: CDR1 LNHNV, CDR2 YYDKDF (reference sequence). V lost 0 bases and J lost 3; bases outside the gene matches: 7. The CDR3 has 17 residues. The CDR3 region is CATSREESGGIYNEQFF. The CDR3 DNA sequence: TGTGCCACCAGCAGAGAAGAAAGCGGGGGAATCTACAATGAGCAGTTCTTC.

This chain joins TRBV7-9 and TRBJ2-7, with D tentatively TRBD1 (5 bases). CDR3 size: 14 residues. Germline loops: CDR1 SEHNR, CDR2 FQNEAQ (reference sequence). Trimming took off 3 bases at V and 2 bases at J, with 11 bases between the two ends. In nucleotides, the CDR3 is TGTGCCAGCAGCTTTTCGGGCAGGGCCTACGAGCAGTACTTC. It is translated as CASSFSGRAYEQYF. Together with reference TRBV7-9 and TRBJ2-7, the CDR3 gives the full variable domain: DTGVSQNPRHKITKRGQNVTFRCDPISEHNRLYWYRQTLGQGPEFLTYFQNEAQLEKSRLLSDRFSAERPKGSFSTLEIQRTEQGDSAMYLCASSFSGRAYEQYFGPGTRLTVT.

This clonotype appeared a few times. V usage is TRBV7-6 and J usage is TRBJ1-1; D call uncertain. This CDR3 has 16 amino acids. Trimming cost V 5 bases and J 3 bases, with 19 bases left between them. Germline values: CDR1 SGHVS, CDR2 FNYEAQ. The CDR3 coding sequence is TGTGCCAGCAGCCCCAGTACGGGAAGTTCGTACACTGAAGCTTTCTTT. Residues: CASSPSTGSSYTEAFF.

This clonotype was recorded at least ten times. This chain uses TRBV3-1 with TRBJ2-1, with D tentatively TRBD2 (6 bases). Trimming stripped 4 bases from V and 2 bases from J, with 15 bases between. This CDR3 has 16 residues. The germline gives CDR1 LGHDT, CDR2 YNNKEL (reference sequence). The CDR3 coding sequence is TGTGCCAGCAGCCCGCGTGGTAGCGGAGCCTACAATGAGCAGTTCTTC. Residues: CASSPRGSGAYNEQFF.

In this sample, this clonotype turned up many times. The chain recombines TRBV7-2 with TRBJ2-2; D not certain. Germline loops: CDR1 SGHTA, CDR2 FQGNSA. This CDR3 is built from 11 residues. V was pared by 3 bases and J by 7 bases, with 3 bases between. CDR3 bases: TGTGCCAGCAGCTTTGGCGGGGAGCTGTTTTTT. Its protein product is CASSFGGELFF.

A few counts support this clonotype. This chain connects TRBV7-6 to TRBJ2-7; the D is unclear. This CDR3 region has 14 residues. V was pared by 5 bases and J by 5 bases, with 16 bases between. Germline V gives CDR1 SGHVS, CDR2 FNYEAQ. CDR3 residues: CASSPLKGYHEQYF. CDR3 coding DNA: TGTGCCAGCAGCCCTCTGAAAGGGTACCACGAGCAGTACTTC. Full variable domain (outside the CDR3, taken from reference TRBV7-6 and TRBJ2-7): GAGVSQSPRYKVTKRGQDVALRCDPISGHVSLYWYRQALGQGPEFLTYFNYEAQQDKSGLPNDRFSAERPEGSISTLTIQRTEQRDSAMYRCASSPLKGYHEQYFGPGTRLTVT.

The gene calls are TRBV14 and TRBJ2-1; 13 positions agree with TRBD2. Trimming cost V 3 bases and J 8 bases; bases outside gene matches: 7. This CDR3 contains 16 residues. Germline CDR1 is SGHDN and CDR2 is FVKESK. Here the CDR3 DNA reads TGTGCCAGCAGCCACGCCGGGACTAGCGGGGTATATGAGCAGTTCTTC. Translation gives CASSHAGTSGVYEQFF.

The chain has TRBV28 and TRBJ2-7; TRBD2 agrees at 15 bases. The V gene's germline CDR1 is MDHEN and CDR2 SYDVKM. V trimming: 6 bases; J trimming: 2 bases; junction bases outside the gene matches: 8. This CDR3 has 17 amino acids. CDR3 in amino acids: CASSPPGLAGGPYEQYF. For the CDR3, the DNA is TGTGCCAGCAGCCCTCCGGGACTAGCGGGAGGACCCTACGAGCAGTACTTC.

In its sample, this clonotype was seen a few times. This chain links TRBV12-5 with TRBJ1-1, with D hard to call. The CDR3 length is 12 residues. Germline values: CDR1 LGHNT, CDR2 FRNRAP. The V and J ends lost 3 bases and 7 bases respectively, with 9 bases between them. DNA for the CDR3: TGTGCTAGTGGTTTAGGGCGTCATGAAGCTTTCTTT. Protein sequence: CASGLGRHEAFF.

DNA for the CDR3: TGCGCCAGCAGCCAAGATCGGGCAGGGGGCAATGGCTACACCTTC. Translated, it gives CASSQDRAGGNGYTF. The chain carries TRBV4-1 and TRBJ1-2; 8 nucleotides align to TRBD1. The junction had 6 bases not matched to a gene; V was cut back by 0 bases and J by 6 bases. The germline V gene encodes CDR1 MGHRA and CDR2 YSYEKL. The CDR3 is made up of 15 amino acids.

This chain uses TRBV6-5 with TRBJ2-1; possibly TRBD1 or TRBD2 for D (5 bases each). Trimming shortened V by 6 bases and J by 9 bases, and 15 bases separated the two germline ends. In germline, CDR1 is MNHEY, CDR2 SVGAGI. This CDR3 has 13 residues. The CDR3 DNA sequence: TGTGCCAGCAGGCCCGGGACCCACATTGAGCAGTTCTTC. Amino acid sequence: CASRPGTHIEQFF.

The rearrangement joins TRBV4-2 to TRBJ2-3; a possible D gene is TRBD2 (5 bases). Trimming stripped 4 bases from V and 0 bases from J, with 11 bases between. Germline V gene data show CDR1 as LGHNA and CDR2 as YNFKEQ. CDR3 size: 15 residues. CDR3 DNA: TGTGCCAGCAGCCCCCGGGATGTTAGCACAGATACGCAGTATTTT. It specifies CASSPRDVSTDTQYF.

This sequence joins TRBV7-8 and TRBJ2-7; D is perhaps TRBD1 (6 bases). CDR1 SGHVS and CDR2 FQNEAQ come from the germline V gene. There are 14 residues in the CDR3. Trimming pared 3 bases from V and 0 bases from J, leaving 9 bases between. CDR3: CASSFRGNSYEQYF. The CDR3 coding sequence is TGTGCCAGCAGCTTTAGGGGGAACTCCTACGAGCAGTACTTC.

This clonotype was detected only a few times. The DNA for the CDR3 is TGTGCCAGCAAGGTCATCCAGGGAGGGTTCTTC. It yields the protein CASKVIQGGFF. The rearrangement joins TRBV2 to TRBJ2-1; tentatively, D is TRBD2 (6 bases). CDR1 and CDR2 from the germline V gene are SNHLY and FYNNEI. V was pared by 7 bases and J by 15 bases, with 16 bases between. This CDR3 has 11 residues.

In regard to this clonotype: The junction differs from germline at one of its ends, possibly a read error. The V call is TRBV29-1, the J call TRBJ1-2; a possible D gene is TRBD1 (6 bases). The CDR3 is 15 residues long. Germline V CDR1 and CDR2: SQVTM, ANQGSEA. This CDR3 reads CSVEGDYTIDYGYTF. The CDR3 DNA is TGCAGTGTTGAGGGGGATTATACAATCGACTATGGCTACACCTTC.

This clonotype was recorded a few times. This chain links TRBV5-5 with TRBJ2-3, with 7 bases matching TRBD2. The CDR3 covers 16 residues. CDR1 is SGHKS and CDR2 is YYEKEE in the germline V gene (reference sequence). V shed 0 bases, J shed 6 bases, and the junction held 10 bases outside the gene matches. The CDR3, as DNA: TGTGCCAGCAGCTTGGCTAGCGGAAGGGGCCTGGATACGCAGTATTTT. Translating gives CASSLASGRGLDTQYF.

This clonotype has more than one count but fewer than ten. V usage is TRBV6-6 and J usage is TRBJ2-3, with TRBD1 identical over 9 bases. This CDR3 comprises 15 residues. CDR1 is MNHNY and CDR2 is SVGAGI in the germline V gene (reference sequence). V lost 5 bases and J lost 5; bases outside the gene matches: 8. In nucleotides, the CDR3 is TGTGCCAGCAGTCAGCCGGGACAGGGAGTAGATACGCAGTATTTT. Translation gives CASSQPGQGVDTQYF.

The rearrangement uses TRBV25-1 and TRBJ1-1, with D possibly matching TRBD1 (5 bases). Looked up from germline, CDR1 is MGHDK and CDR2 is SYGVNS. V lost 4 bases and J 2 bases, leaving 14 bases between the germline ends. The CDR3 runs to 15 residues. The CDR3 DNA reads TGTGCCAGCAGTGCAAGACAGATGATCAACACTGAAGCTTTCTTT. Protein sequence: CASSARQMINTEAFF.

The V and J genes are TRBV7-9 and TRBJ1-1; D gene ambiguous. Germline V gives CDR1 SEHNR, CDR2 FQNEAQ (reference sequence). Trimming stripped 0 bases from V and 11 bases from J, with 7 bases between. CDR3 length: 11 amino acids. For the CDR3, the DNA is TGTGCCAGCAGCTTAGCGCGAGAGGCTTTCTTT. As protein: CASSLAREAFF.

The gene calls are TRBV7-2 and TRBJ2-7, with 7 bases matching TRBD2. With 3 bases clipped from V and 6 bases from J, the junction kept 8 bases outside the gene matches. The CDR3 consists of 14 residues. CDR1 SGHTA and CDR2 FQGNSA come from the germline V gene. CDR3 nucleotide sequence: TGTGCCAGCAGCTTTCGAGGCGGGGGTCCCGAGCAGTACTTC. It yields the protein CASSFRGGGPEQYF.

The chain carries TRBV6-1 and TRBJ2-2; D remains ambiguous. V lost 6 bases and J 3 bases, leaving 8 bases between the germline ends. Germline V gene lookup returns CDR1 MNHNS and CDR2 SASEGT. The CDR3 contains 13 residues. CDR3 nucleotides: TGTGCCAGCAGCCCGACTGACACCGGGGAGCTGTTTTTT. This encodes CASSPTDTGELFF.

The V gene is TRBV7-2, the J gene TRBJ1-2; the match to TRBD1 covers 9 bases. The CDR3 contains 15 residues. After removal of 4 bases from V and 4 bases from J, the junction contained 7 bases not matched to a gene. Germline CDR1 and CDR2: SGHTA and FQGNSA. The CDR3 reads CASSSPGQGFYGYTF. The CDR3 region has the DNA TGTGCCAGCAGCTCCCCGGGACAGGGATTCTATGGCTACACCTTC.